Below are 10 T cell receptor beta chains sequenced from a single sample in a study of beta chain features in type 1 diabetes. cDNA synthesis used the whole RNA isolate, giving expressed TCRB sequences. Clones were read by immunoSEQ multiplex PCR, and TCRdb kept only the in-frame ones, dropping some. Of 810,000 or so clones in the sample, around a sixth were seen once. Sequencing used naive CD4+ T cells from blood. These TCRs come from a woman aged 18 to 35 in good health.

Remarks on this clone: The same CDR3 arises from other DNA sequences in this sample as well. This chain joins TRBV15 and TRBJ1-2; D unresolved. CDR1 and CDR2 from the germline V gene are LNHNV and YYDKDF (reference sequence). The CDR3 is made up of 12 amino acids. V lost 0 bases and J 4 bases, leaving 3 bases between the germline ends. The CDR3 here is CATSRDLYGYTF. CDR3 in DNA: TGTGCCACCAGCAGAGATCTCTATGGCTACACCTTC.

A few counts support this clone. This chain uses TRBV7-2 with TRBJ2-7, with 7 bases aligning to TRBD1. Germline V gene lookup returns CDR1 SGHTA and CDR2 FQGNSA. V trimming: 1 base; J trimming: 3 bases; junction bases outside the gene matches: 6. The CDR3 is 15 amino acids. The CDR3 protein is CASSLGGGQYYEQYF. Here the CDR3 DNA reads TGTGCCAGCAGCTTAGGTGGGGGACAGTACTACGAGCAGTACTTC. Full variable domain (missing parts from reference TRBV7-2 and TRBJ2-7): GAGVSQSPSNKVTEKGKDVELRCDPISGHTALYWYRQSLGQGLEFLIYFQGNSAPDKSGLPSDRFSAERTGGSVSTLTIQRTQQEDSAVYLCASSLGGGQYYEQYFGPGTRLTVT.

Details on this clone: A junction end diverges from the germline sequence, so it may reflect a read error. The chain employs TRBV15 and TRBJ1-1; possible D gene TRBD1, 5 bases. This CDR3 region has 13 residues. Germline lookup yields CDR1 LNHNV and CDR2 YYDKDF (reference sequence). DNA of the CDR3: TGTGCCACCAGCAGAGATCTTGGGGCTGACGCTTTCTTT. Protein product: CATSRDLGADAFF.

This chain's CDR3 is CAITRREAANEQFF. DNA of the CDR3: TGTGCCATCACGCGGCGGGAGGCGGCAAATGAGCAGTTCTTC. V and J are TRBV10-3 and TRBJ2-1, with TRBD2 identical over 8 bases. Germline CDR1 is ENHRY and CDR2 is SYGVKD. With 7 bases clipped from V and 7 bases from J, the junction kept 9 bases outside the gene matches. CDR3 length: 14 residues.

The chain uses TRBV15 and TRBJ2-1; 7 bases match TRBD1. Germline V lookup: CDR1 LNHNV, CDR2 YYDKDF (reference sequence). V lost 5 bases and J lost 3; bases outside the gene matches: 7. The CDR3 is made up of 15 amino acids. The CDR3 DNA follows: TGTGCCACCAGCGCAGAGACAGGGAGCTACAATGAGCAGTTCTTC. Residues: CATSAETGSYNEQFF.

The rearrangement joins TRBV7-9 to TRBJ2-7; D might be TRBD1 (5 bases). Trimming left V 5 bases short and J 6 bases short, with 17 bases between. CDR3 length equals 14 residues. Germline-derived CDR1 and CDR2 are SEHNR and FQNEAQ (reference sequence). CDR3 DNA: TGTGCCAGCAGCCCAACCCGGACACCCACCGAGCAGTACTTC. This gives the protein CASSPTRTPTEQYF.

This sequence joins TRBV7-2 and TRBJ2-6; D is perhaps TRBD2 (5 bases). V dropped 3 bases and J dropped 0 bases, with 15 bases sitting between them. The CDR3 is made up of 18 amino acids. Germline V gene data show CDR1 as SGHTA and CDR2 as FQGNSA. The CDR3 loop reads CASSFRPRRTSGANVLTF. CDR3 coding DNA: TGTGCCAGCAGCTTTCGTCCTCGGAGGACCTCTGGGGCCAACGTCCTGACTTTC.

This clone was detected once. For the CDR3, the DNA is TGTGCCAGCATCCGGGGCAGAAACTACGAGCAGTACTTC. Its protein product is CASIRGRNYEQYF. The chain employs TRBV28 and TRBJ2-7, with D possibly being TRBD1 or TRBD2 (5 bases each). This CDR3 is 13 amino acids long. Germline lookup yields CDR1 MDHEN and CDR2 SYDVKM. V lost 7 bases and J lost 3, with 13 bases in between. The complete variable domain, with remaining parts taken from reference TRBV28 and TRBJ2-7, reads DVKVTQSSRYLVKRTGEKVFLECVQDMDHENMFWYRQDPGLGLRLIYFSYDVKMKEKGDIPEGYSVSREKKERFSLILESASTNQTSMYLCASIRGRNYEQYFGPGTRLTVT.

This clone was seen more than once but under ten times. The rearrangement joins TRBV18 to TRBJ2-5; D perhaps matches TRBD1 (6 bases). V shed 1 base and J shed 0 bases, with 15 bases lying between them. The CDR3 loop spans 17 amino acids. The germline CDR1 and CDR2 sequences are KGHSH and LQKENI. The CDR3 spells CASSPRRSQGDQETQYF. In DNA, the CDR3 is TGTGCCAGCTCACCACGTAGATCACAGGGAGACCAAGAGACCCAGTACTTC. Full variable domain (rest looked up from reference TRBV18 and TRBJ2-5): NAGVMQNPRHLVRRRGQEARLRCSPMKGHSHVYWYRQLPEEGLKFMVYLQKENIIDESGMPKERFSAEFPKEGPSILRIQQVVRGDSAAYFCASSPRRSQGDQETQYFGPGTRLLVL.

This chain links TRBV21-1 with TRBJ2-3; whether TRBD2, the table's D call, matches the DNA was not checked. TRBV21-1 is a listed pseudogene. The CDR3 has 16 amino acids. In DNA, the CDR3 is TGTGCCAGCAGCAAGAAACTAGCGCGCCGCACAGATACGCAGTATTTT. Translating it yields CASSKKLARRTDTQYF.